This is a list of T cell receptor beta chains from one sample in a study of blood T cell repertoires in COVID-19. Sequencing was performed with immunoSEQ multiplex PCR; in TCRdb, only in-frame clones are kept and a portion is missing. The table lists about 350,000 clones, roughly nine tenths of them singletons. What was sequenced was PBMCs or T cells enriched from blood (not recorded which). These receptors originate from a woman in her twenties or thirties who had recovered from COVID-19. Each CDR3 is given with its conserved first and last residue. Each record gives: V gene, J gene, clone size, D gene, CDR3 DNA, CDR3 protein. The D gene is left open where the match is weak. Clone size is stated in some rows and not others, as once, few, many or a class when expanded.

v_call: TRBV6-5
j_call: TRBJ2-7
clone_size: few
d_call: TRBD1
cdr3_nt: TGTGCCAGCAGCGATGGACAGGGAGGAAACGAGCAGTACTTC
cdr3_aa: CASSDGQGGNEQYF

v_call: TRBV11-3
j_call: TRBJ1-1
clone_size: -
d_call: TRBD1
cdr3_nt: TGTGCCAGCAGCCCGACCGGTTTTGAGACAGGGGGTAGGTGGGCTTTCTTT
cdr3_aa: CASSPTGFETGGRWAFF

v_call: TRBV28
j_call: TRBJ2-2
clone_size: -
d_call: -
cdr3_nt: TGTGCCAGCAGACCGGGAGTGTCCGGGGAGCTGTTTTTT
cdr3_aa: CASRPGVSGELFF

v_call: TRBV6-5
j_call: TRBJ1-2
clone_size: -
d_call: TRBD1
cdr3_nt: TGTGCCAGCAGTTTCACAGGGGAAGTTGGCTACACCTTC
cdr3_aa: CASSFTGEVGYTF

v_call: TRBV2
j_call: TRBJ1-5
clone_size: -
d_call: -
cdr3_nt: TGTGCCAGCAGTGAAGGGCAGGCTAGCAATCAGCCCCAGCATTTT
cdr3_aa: CASSEGQASNQPQHF

v_call: TRBV5-6
j_call: TRBJ2-1
clone_size: -
d_call: TRBD2
cdr3_nt: TGTGCCAGCAGCTCAACTAGCGGGAACTACAATGAGCAGTTCTTC
cdr3_aa: CASSSTSGNYNEQFF

v_call: TRBV7-9
j_call: TRBJ2-1
clone_size: -
d_call: -
cdr3_nt: TGTGCCAGCAGCTGGAACAGTGGTGAGCAGTTCTTC
cdr3_aa: CASSWNSGEQFF

v_call: TRBV11-2
j_call: TRBJ2-7
clone_size: -
d_call: TRBD2
cdr3_nt: TGTGCCAGCAGCCAGACTAGCGGGGGGGGTGAGCAGTACTTC
cdr3_aa: CASSQTSGGGEQYF

v_call: TRBV28
j_call: TRBJ2-1
clone_size: -
d_call: TRBD2
cdr3_nt: TGTGCCAGCAGACTCATAGCGGGAGGCTCTAACAATGAGCAGTTCTTC
cdr3_aa: CASRLIAGGSNNEQFF

v_call: TRBV15
j_call: TRBJ1-1
clone_size: -
d_call: -
cdr3_nt: TGTGCCACCAGCAGAGACAGGGTGAACACTGAAGCTTTCTTT
cdr3_aa: CATSRDRVNTEAFF

v_call: TRBV24-1
j_call: TRBJ1-2
clone_size: once
d_call: -
cdr3_nt: TGTGCCACCACCCAGGACAGTTACACCTTC
cdr3_aa: CATTQDSYTF

v_call: TRBV5-4
j_call: TRBJ1-2
clone_size: -
d_call: -
cdr3_nt: TGTGCCAGCAGTCCTCAGGGCTATGGCTACACCTTC
cdr3_aa: CASSPQGYGYTF

v_call: TRBV12-3/TRBV12-4
j_call: TRBJ1-5
clone_size: -
d_call: -
cdr3_nt: TGTGCCAGCAGTTTAGGGAGGACGCTGCCCCAGCATTTT
cdr3_aa: CASSLGRTLPQHF

v_call: TRBV3-1/TRBV3-2
j_call: TRBJ1-5
clone_size: -
d_call: TRBD1
cdr3_nt: TGTGCCAGCAGCCTCGGGACAGACAATCAGCCCCAGCATTTT
cdr3_aa: CASSLGTDNQPQHF

v_call: TRBV7-6
j_call: TRBJ2-1
clone_size: -
d_call: TRBD2
cdr3_nt: TGTGCCAGCAGCTTATCGAAGACTAGCGGGGGGGCGAATGAGCAGTTCTTC
cdr3_aa: CASSLSKTSGGANEQFF

v_call: TRBV4-1
j_call: TRBJ1-6
clone_size: once
d_call: TRBD1
cdr3_nt: TGCGCCAGCAGCCAAGATCCTGGACAGGTTTATAATTCACCCCTCCACTTT
cdr3_aa: CASSQDPGQVYNSPLHF

v_call: TRBV2
j_call: TRBJ1-2
clone_size: -
d_call: TRBD1
cdr3_nt: TGTGCCAGCAGTTCGGACAGGGCTGACTATGGCTACACCTTC
cdr3_aa: CASSSDRADYGYTF

v_call: TRBV7-3
j_call: TRBJ1-3
clone_size: -
d_call: -
cdr3_nt: TGTGCCAGCAGCCCCGGGGGGTTCGGAAACACCATATATTTT
cdr3_aa: CASSPGGFGNTIYF

v_call: TRBV6-5
j_call: TRBJ2-7
clone_size: -
d_call: TRBD2
cdr3_nt: TGTGCCAGCAGTAGCGGGGGATCCTACGTCGAGCAGTACTTC
cdr3_aa: CASSSGGSYVEQYF

v_call: TRBV7-2
j_call: TRBJ1-1
clone_size: -
d_call: -
cdr3_nt: TGTGCCAGCAGCGGTTACGGGGGAAGGGGCACTGAAGCTTTCTTT
cdr3_aa: CASSGYGGRGTEAFF

v_call: TRBV12-3/TRBV12-4
j_call: TRBJ1-3
clone_size: -
d_call: TRBD1
cdr3_nt: TGTGCCAGCAGTGACAGGGAAAGAAACACCATATATTTT
cdr3_aa: CASSDRERNTIYF

v_call: TRBV7-2
j_call: TRBJ1-3
clone_size: -
d_call: TRBD1
cdr3_nt: TGTGCCAGCAGCTTCCCCGGACAGGGTAGAGGAAACACCATATATTTT
cdr3_aa: CASSFPGQGRGNTIYF

v_call: TRBV18
j_call: TRBJ1-1
clone_size: -
d_call: -
cdr3_nt: TGTGCCAGCTCAGCCGGACAGAGTAGGACTGAAGCTTTCTTT
cdr3_aa: CASSAGQSRTEAFF

v_call: TRBV27
j_call: TRBJ2-1
clone_size: once
d_call: TRBD2
cdr3_nt: TGTGCCAGCAGTCCCCCTGAACTAGCGGGAGATGAGCAGTTCTTC
cdr3_aa: CASSPPELAGDEQFF

v_call: TRBV7-9
j_call: TRBJ1-5
clone_size: -
d_call: -
cdr3_nt: TGTGCCAGCAGCTCCAACATGATCAATCAGCCCCAGCATTTT
cdr3_aa: CASSSNMINQPQHF

v_call: TRBV12-5
j_call: TRBJ2-6
clone_size: -
d_call: TRBD1
cdr3_nt: TGTGCTAGTGGTTGGGGACAGACTTACTCTGGGGCCAACGTCCTGACTTTC
cdr3_aa: CASGWGQTYSGANVLTF

v_call: TRBV21-1
j_call: TRBJ2-7
clone_size: -
d_call: -
cdr3_nt: TGTGCCAGCAGCCGGACTAGCGGGGGAGCTGGGTACTACGAGCAGTACTTC
cdr3_aa: CASSRTSGGAGYYEQYF

v_call: TRBV5-6
j_call: TRBJ2-1
clone_size: -
d_call: -
cdr3_nt: TGTGCCAGCAGCTTTAGTGAGGCGAGAGCGCAGTTCTTC
cdr3_aa: CASSFSEARAQFF

v_call: TRBV5-1
j_call: TRBJ1-1
clone_size: -
d_call: TRBD1
cdr3_nt: TGCGCCAGCAGCTGGGGACAGGGGGACACTGAAGCTTTCTTT
cdr3_aa: CASSWGQGDTEAFF

v_call: TRBV28
j_call: TRBJ2-3
clone_size: -
d_call: -
cdr3_nt: TGTGCCAGCAGCACGCGGACGGGGAGCACAGATACGCAGTATTTT
cdr3_aa: CASSTRTGSTDTQYF

v_call: TRBV27
j_call: TRBJ1-4
clone_size: -
d_call: -
cdr3_nt: TGTGCCAGCAGTTCAGGGAATCAGGCAACTAATGAAAAACTGTTTTTT
cdr3_aa: CASSSGNQATNEKLFF

v_call: TRBV2
j_call: TRBJ1-1
clone_size: -
d_call: -
cdr3_nt: TGTGCCAGCTTCCCTGGGGAGGACACTGAAGCTTTCTTT
cdr3_aa: CASFPGEDTEAFF

v_call: TRBV3-1/TRBV3-2
j_call: TRBJ1-1
clone_size: -
d_call: -
cdr3_nt: TGTGCCAGCAGCCAAGATCAGGGGCGCACTGAAGCTTTCTTT
cdr3_aa: CASSQDQGRTEAFF

v_call: TRBV27
j_call: TRBJ2-7
clone_size: -
d_call: TRBD2
cdr3_nt: TGTGCCAGCAGTTTAAGGGCGGGAGTGACTAGCTGGGCCTACGAGCAGTACTTC
cdr3_aa: CASSLRAGVTSWAYEQYF

v_call: TRBV6-5
j_call: TRBJ2-7
clone_size: -
d_call: TRBD1
cdr3_nt: TGTGCCAGCAGCTCCGGACAGGGTGCCTACGAGCAGTACTTC
cdr3_aa: CASSSGQGAYEQYF

v_call: TRBV7-2
j_call: TRBJ1-1
clone_size: -
d_call: TRBD1
cdr3_nt: TGTGCCAGCAGCCCAACCCGGGACAGCCAAGGGGAGGCTTTCTTT
cdr3_aa: CASSPTRDSQGEAFF

v_call: TRBV2
j_call: TRBJ1-5
clone_size: -
d_call: TRBD1
cdr3_nt: TGTGCCAGCAGTGAAGCCTGGACAGGGGCGGACCAGCCCCAGCATTTT
cdr3_aa: CASSEAWTGADQPQHF

v_call: TRBV5-1
j_call: TRBJ2-7
clone_size: -
d_call: -
cdr3_nt: TGCGCCAGCAGCTTGGGTGTCGGGATTCTTTACGAGCAGTACTTC
cdr3_aa: CASSLGVGILYEQYF

v_call: TRBV7-8
j_call: TRBJ2-5
clone_size: -
d_call: -
cdr3_nt: TGTGCCAGCAGCGCTGACACCGGCCAAGAGACCCAGTACTTC
cdr3_aa: CASSADTGQETQYF

v_call: TRBV7-8
j_call: TRBJ1-6
clone_size: -
d_call: -
cdr3_nt: TGTGCCAGCAGCGTCTTAGGTGGGACACAAGATAATTCACCCCTCCACTTT
cdr3_aa: CASSVLGGTQDNSPLHF

v_call: TRBV18
j_call: TRBJ2-5
clone_size: -
d_call: TRBD1
cdr3_nt: TGTGCCAGCTCACTAGGGACAGCCGAAGAGACCCAGTACTTC
cdr3_aa: CASSLGTAEETQYF